This is a list of T cell receptor beta chains from one sample in a study of cytotoxic CD8 clonotypes in ibrutinib-treated CLL. Generated by immunoSEQ multiplex PCR, the TCRdb table keeps only in-frame clones and is missing some. The table lists under 150,000 clones, approximately 90% of them singletons. The specimen was PBMCs, collected after 12 months of ibrutinib treatment. The receptors come from a human donor with chronic lymphocytic leukemia. CDR3s include the opening cysteine and the closing phenylalanine or tryptophan. The order of the fields is clone size, J gene, CDR3 length, D gene, V gene, CDR3 DNA, CDR3 protein. The D gene is left open where the match is weak. Clone size is given for some rows only: seen once, a few or many times, or a class if the clone is expanded.

size: .; J: TRBJ2-5; length: 15; D: .; V: TRBV18; DNA: TGTGCCAGCTCACCGCAGGGTGGAGCCCAAGAGACCCAGTACTTC; CDR3: CASSPQGGAQETQYF
size: .; J: TRBJ2-7; length: 14; D: .; V: TRBV5-1; DNA: TGCGCCAGCAGCTTGGGGGACCGAGCCTACGAGCAGTACTTC; CDR3: CASSLGDRAYEQYF
size: .; J: TRBJ2-7; length: 13; D: .; V: TRBV7-2; DNA: TGTGCCAGCAGCCGACCAGACACCCGCGAGCAGTACTTC; CDR3: CASSRPDTREQYF
size: .; J: TRBJ2-2; length: 11; D: .; V: TRBV27; DNA: TGTGCCACCGTCCAGTACGGGGAGCTGTTTTTT; CDR3: CATVQYGELFF
size: .; J: TRBJ2-5; length: 16; D: TRBD1; V: TRBV5-1; DNA: TGCGCCAGCAGAATCACCGGGACAGGGGCAATGGAGACCCAGTACTTC; CDR3: CASRITGTGAMETQYF
size: .; J: TRBJ1-1; length: 14; D: .; V: TRBV4-1; DNA: TGCGCCAGCAGCCAAGAGCCGGGGTTAGGTGAAGCTTTCTTT; CDR3: CASSQEPGLGEAFF
size: .; J: TRBJ1-1; length: 14; D: .; V: TRBV9; DNA: TGTGCCAGCAGCGTGCGGAGGTGGGACACTGAAGCTTTCTTT; CDR3: CASSVRRWDTEAFF
size: .; J: TRBJ2-6; length: 15; D: .; V: TRBV7-2; DNA: TGTGCCAGCAGCTTAGAGGGAGTTGGGGCCAACGTCCTGACTTTC; CDR3: CASSLEGVGANVLTF
size: .; J: TRBJ2-5; length: 16; D: .; V: TRBV29-1; DNA: TGCAGCGTTGAAGTCCAGGGGGGAACAATCCCGGAGACCCAGTACTTC; CDR3: CSVEVQGGTIPETQYF
size: .; J: TRBJ2-3; length: 15; D: TRBD1; V: TRBV5-1; DNA: TGCGCCAGCAGCTTTAGGGGGCTTGGGACAGATACGCAGTATTTT; CDR3: CASSFRGLGTDTQYF
size: .; J: TRBJ1-2; length: 13; D: .; V: TRBV7-9; DNA: TGTGCCAGCAGCTTATGGCAGGACTATGGCTACACCTTC; CDR3: CASSLWQDYGYTF
size: .; J: TRBJ2-1; length: 16; D: TRBD2; V: TRBV13; DNA: TGTGCCAGCAGCTACTTAGCGGGACCCTCCTACAATGAGCAGTTCTTC; CDR3: CASSYLAGPSYNEQFF
size: once; J: TRBJ2-7; length: 16; D: TRBD2; V: TRBV19; DNA: TGTGCCAGTAGTAGGAGTCTAGCGGGAGTCGCCTACGAGCAGTACTTC; CDR3: CASSRSLAGVAYEQYF
size: .; J: TRBJ1-1; length: 11; D: .; V: TRBV28; DNA: TGTGCCAGCACCATCGACACTGAAGCTTTCTTT; CDR3: CASTIDTEAFF
size: .; J: TRBJ2-1; length: 14; D: .; V: TRBV19; DNA: TGTGCCAGTAGTGTGGGACAAACCTACAATGAGCAGTTCTTC; CDR3: CASSVGQTYNEQFF
size: .; J: TRBJ2-2; length: 15; D: .; V: TRBV9; DNA: TGTGCCAGCAGCCCGCCGGGTCGGCAAAACGGGGAGCTGTTTTTT; CDR3: CASSPPGRQNGELFF
size: .; J: TRBJ1-4; length: 14; D: TRBD1; V: TRBV6-5; DNA: TGTGCCAGCAGTGCGACAGGGTATGGTGAAAAACTGTTTTTT; CDR3: CASSATGYGEKLFF
size: .; J: TRBJ1-5; length: 15; D: .; V: TRBV5-1; DNA: TGCGCCAGCAGCTTGGTGGCCGGGGCTGATCAGCCCCAGCATTTT; CDR3: CASSLVAGADQPQHF
size: .; J: TRBJ2-1; length: 12; D: .; V: TRBV28; DNA: TGTGCCAGCAGTTTAGCCCACAGTGAGCAGTTCTTC; CDR3: CASSLAHSEQFF
size: few; J: TRBJ2-2; length: 14; D: .; V: TRBV5-8; DNA: TGTGCCAGCCGACTAGTAGGGTTTACCGGGGAGCTGTTTTTT; CDR3: CASRLVGFTGELFF
size: .; J: TRBJ2-1; length: 14; D: TRBD2; V: TRBV30; DNA: TGTGCCTGGAGCAGATCGGGACTAGCGGGAGTCAAGTTCTTC; CDR3: CAWSRSGLAGVKFF
size: .; J: TRBJ2-2; length: 14; D: .; V: TRBV7-3; DNA: TGTGCCAGCAGCTTAATGCCCGATACCGGGGAGCTGTTTTTT; CDR3: CASSLMPDTGELFF
size: once; J: TRBJ1-5; length: 13; D: .; V: TRBV7-2; DNA: TGTGCCAGCAGCTTTCGGAGCAATCAGCCCCAGCATTTT; CDR3: CASSFRSNQPQHF
size: .; J: TRBJ1-5; length: 14; D: .; V: TRBV29-1; DNA: TGCAGCGTTGTAACCAGGGACAGCAATCAGCCCCAGCATTTT; CDR3: CSVVTRDSNQPQHF
size: .; J: TRBJ2-2; length: 15; D: .; V: TRBV7-3; DNA: TGTGCCAGCAGCTTATCGGGAGTAAACACCGGGGAGCTGTTTTTT; CDR3: CASSLSGVNTGELFF
size: .; J: TRBJ2-5; length: 15; D: TRBD2; V: TRBV13; DNA: TGTGCCAGCAGCTTAGTAGCGGGAGGACCAGAGACCCAGTACTTC; CDR3: CASSLVAGGPETQYF
size: .; J: TRBJ2-2; length: 16; D: TRBD1; V: TRBV7-3; DNA: TGTGCCAGCAGCCCACGTGGGACAGTGAACACCGGGGAGCTGTTTTTT; CDR3: CASSPRGTVNTGELFF
size: .; J: TRBJ2-2; length: 14; D: .; V: TRBV13; DNA: TGTGCCAGCAGCTTATGGGGCTTCACCGGGGAGCTGTTTTTT; CDR3: CASSLWGFTGELFF
size: once; J: TRBJ1-5; length: 14; D: .; V: TRBV27; DNA: TGTGCCAGCCGGTACCGGGACAACGAAGAGCCCCAGCATTTT; CDR3: CASRYRDNEEPQHF
size: .; J: TRBJ1-5; length: 16; D: .; V: TRBV5-5; DNA: TGTGCCAGCAGCTTGGGTTTCACGAGTAGCAATCAGCCCCAGCATTTT; CDR3: CASSLGFTSSNQPQHF